The present TCR beta chain was sequenced within a study of memory CD4+ T cells and cytomegalovirus serostatus (dated by TCRdb to between 2018 and 2021). With regard to the full study: The roughly 33 healthy Belgian adults in the cohort included 9 who were CMV seropositive and approximately 25 who were CMV seronegative. CD4+ memory TCRbeta repertoires of a Belgian cohort with known cytomegalovirus serostatus were sequenced in order to replicate a published TCR-based CMV serostatus classifier. Paper-wide results and their limitations: For CMV serostatus prediction, a median bootstrapped AUC of approximately 0.95 was reached with the original framework, and a median bootstrapped AUC of roughly 0.9 was reached with a US-trained random forest. On the Belgian cohort, the classifier built on the original framework reached a median bootstrapped AUC of around 0.95, with a 95% CI of 0.76-1.00. The results were interpreted as suggesting that the CMV-associated TCR signature is mostly present in the CD4+ memory repertoire. Only CD4+CD45RO+ memory cells were sequenced, in contrast to the original study, which included naive and memory CD4+ and CD8+ populations. Among the roughly 160 previously reported CMV-associated TCRbeta sequences, 67 showed up in the CD4+ memory repertoires, with each one found in between one and five individuals.

The germline V gene gives CDR1 as WSHSY and CDR2 as SAAADI. The CDR3 numbers 13 residues from cysteine through phenylalanine. The CDR3 DNA has 39 bases and is translated from base 1. V and J lose 2 bases and 0 bases, and a span of 5 bases separates them. As regards this clone: It lacks a known antigen. Nothing much larger sits one base from this clone, and base qualities are not available.

Genomic DNA was extracted from sorted cells with the Quick-DNA Microprep Kit. Amplification of TCRbeta DNA was done with the immunoSEQ hsTCRbeta kit, following the protocol from the manufacturer. TCRbeta libraries were sequenced on an Illumina MiSeq instrument. The published analysis was carried out like this. After out-of-frame sequences were removed, some 2.1 million distinct TCRbeta sequences remained, averaging around 70,000 per individual. Each individual was scored according to the count of 164 previously reported CMV-associated TCRbeta sequences and the total productive distinct TCRbeta count. A beta-binomial model was reimplemented in Python, and random forests from scikit-learn, run with default parameters, were trained on data from the US cohort. Classifier performance on the Belgian cohort was reported as the median AUC with percentile confidence intervals calculated over 10,000 bootstrap iterations. TCRdb obtained this table from immuneACCESS and retained in-frame rearrangements with V and J assigned. These tables miss some clones; where compared with another copy, unresolved V genes account for less than half of the shortfall, and the remainder is unexplained. That table gives V, J and clone size, and the DNA gave D and trimming. In all, the sample holds some 87,000 clones, and 80% of those were seen once. In total, the top ten clones hold 3.5% to 4% of the sample.

A FACSAria II was used to sort memory CD4+ T cells, defined as single viable CD3+CD4+CD8-CD45RO+ cells. CMV serostatus was determined using a Roche Elecsys assay that detects serum IgG against CMV pp150, pp28, p38 and p52. After thawing, total CD4+ T cells were enriched by positive selection with CD4 magnetic microbeads. Samples originated from another study that specifically interrogated the CD4+ T cell memory repertoire. Peripheral blood mononuclear cells were isolated and cryopreserved according to standard operating procedures, and serum was stored at -80 degrees C. CD3-PerCP (BW264/56), CD4-APC (RPA-T4), CD45RO-PE (UCHT1) and CD8-Pacific Orange (3B5) antibodies were used for staining, and non-viable cells were excluded with Sytox blue.

The sample consisted of memory CD4+ T cells from blood. Rearrangement joined TRBV10-2 to TRBJ2-7, with no confidently assigned D gene. The receptor was isolated from an adult in good health and CMV-seropositive. The CDR3 reads as follows: CASSEKISYEQYF. DNA sequence: TGCGCCAGCAGTGAGAAAATCTCCTACGAGCAGTACTTC.